A single sample is the source of the 32 T cell receptor beta chains below, sequenced in a study of T-cell memory formation after mild COVID-19. TCRdb fed the 5' RACE reads into MiXCR, producing one record per CDR3 protein. The sample holds 250,000 to 300,000 distinct CDR3 sequences, 15% to 20% seen once. The sequenced material came from PBMCs or a T cell subset sorted from them (not recorded which). Receptor source: a man in his late teens or twenties who had mild COVID-19 (a few samples of this study predate the infection). Cell type and time point are not known.

This sequence joins TRBV7-9 and TRBJ2-5, with 7 nucleotides matching TRBD2. The V and J ends lost 2 bases and 2 bases, in that order; junction bases with no gene match: 2. The CDR3 contains 14 residues. Per germline, CDR1 SEHNR and CDR2 FQNEAQ (reference sequence). The DNA for the CDR3 is TGTGCCAGCAGCTTATTCGGGGGGCAAGAGACCCAGTACTTC. It is translated as CASSLFGGQETQYF.

The chain is built from TRBV29-1 and TRBJ1-2; D call uncertain. Trimming took 2 bases from V and 4 from J, leaving 14 bases between them. CDR3 length: 14 amino acids. The germline V gene has CDR1 SQVTM and CDR2 ANQGSEA. This CDR3 reads CSVELAGRVYGYTF. CDR3 bases: TGCAGCGTTGAACTCGCAGGTAGAGTCTATGGCTACACCTTC.

This clonotype occurred many times. The chain is built from TRBV7-9 and TRBJ2-2, with unresolved D. Germline values: CDR1 SEHNR, CDR2 FQNEAQ (reference sequence). The CDR3 extends over 14 amino acids. With 2 bases removed from V and 1 base from J, the gap between germline ends came to 5 bases. The CDR3 loop is CASSLLQNTGELFF. For the CDR3, the DNA is TGTGCCAGCAGCTTACTACAGAACACCGGGGAGCTGTTTTTT.

V gene TRBV7-2 combines with J gene TRBJ1-1; TRBD1 might be the D (5 bases). V was cut by 4 bases and J by 5 bases, with 17 bases left in between. The CDR3 length is 15 residues. The germline V gene has CDR1 SGHTA and CDR2 FQGNSA. This chain's CDR3 is CASSSQEGSRTEAFF. The CDR3 region has the DNA TGTGCCAGCAGCTCCCAGGAGGGGAGTAGGACTGAAGCTTTCTTT.

The V gene is TRBV7-3, the J gene TRBJ1-4, with no clear D. Germline CDR1 reads SGHTA; CDR2 reads FQGTGA. The CDR3 extends over 13 amino acids. V shed 0 bases and J shed 5 bases, with 4 bases lying between them. The CDR3 bases are TGTGCCAGCAGCTTAACAGTAAATGAAAAACTGTTTTTT. Its protein product is CASSLTVNEKLFF.

This clonotype was picked up a small number of times. This chain connects TRBV12-3 or TRBV12-4 to TRBJ1-2, with a weak D call TRBD1 (6 bases). CDR3 length: 14 amino acids. The V end lost 10 bases, the J end lost 8 bases, and 23 bases lay between the germline ends. The CDR3 sequence is CAIGTETGIGGYTF. The CDR3 DNA reads TGTGCCATCGGAACCGAAACAGGGATCGGCGGCTACACCTTC.

V is TRBV12-5 and J is TRBJ2-7; D unclear. The CDR3 contains 14 residues. The V and J ends lost 6 bases and 1 base respectively, with 13 bases between them. CDR1 and CDR2 from the germline V gene are LGHNT and FRNRAP. The CDR3 here is CASGPGHRSYEQYF. The CDR3 bases are TGTGCTAGTGGCCCGGGTCACCGGTCCTACGAGCAGTACTTC.

This rearrangement joins TRBV5-1 to TRBJ2-3; D unclear. The CDR3 runs to 14 residues. V was cut by 1 base and J by 2 bases, with 8 bases left in between. Germline V gene lookup returns CDR1 SGHRS and CDR2 YFSETQ. The CDR3 sequence is CASSLMLPTDTQYF. CDR3 nucleotides: TGCGCCAGCAGCTTGATGTTGCCCACAGATACGCAGTATTTT. The full variable domain, its missing parts supplied by reference TRBV5-1 and TRBJ2-3, is KAGVTQTPRYLIKTRGQQVTLSCSPISGHRSVSWYQQTPGQGLQFLFEYFSETQRNKGNFPGRFSGRQFSNSRSEMNVSTLELGDSALYLCASSLMLPTDTQYFGPGTRLTVL.

The chain couples TRBV7-9 to TRBJ2-2; TRBD1 aligns across 9 bases. Germline assignment: CDR1 SEHNR and CDR2 FQNEAQ (reference sequence). With V trimmed by 3 bases and J by 5 bases, 1 base remained unmatched. The CDR3 runs 14 residues. CDR3 in DNA: TGTGCCAGCAGCTTGGGGACAGGGACCGGGGAGCTGTTTTTT. Translated, it gives CASSLGTGTGELFF.

The chain couples TRBV29-1 to TRBJ2-7; 9 nucleotides match TRBD1. V lost 8 bases to trimming and J lost 5 bases; unmatched junction nucleotides: 7. This CDR3 has 12 amino acids. CDR1 SQVTM and CDR2 ANQGSEA come from the germline V gene. The CDR3: CSTPGQGNEQYF. DNA of the CDR3: TGCAGCACTCCGGGACAGGGTAACGAGCAGTACTTC.

The chain is built from TRBV6-6 and TRBJ2-1, with TRBD1 matching over 7 bases. CDR1 and CDR2 from the germline V gene are MNHNY and SVGAGI (reference sequence). The length of the CDR3 is 14 residues. Trimming cost V 0 bases and J 9 bases; bases outside gene matches: 5. Here the CDR3 DNA reads TGTGCCAGCAGTTACTCGAGTCCAGGGGGTGAGCAGTTCTTC. This codes for CASSYSSPGGEQFF.

This clonotype was found a few times. The chain is built from TRBV6-1 and TRBJ2-7; D not resolved. The CDR3 contains 12 residues. Deletions cut 0 bases from V and 4 bases from J, with 4 bases between. Germline-derived CDR1 and CDR2 are MNHNS and SASEGT. The CDR3 region has the DNA TGTGCCAGCAGTGAAGCAATGTACGAGCAGTACGTC. Its translation: CASSEAMYEQYV.

This clonotype was detected ten times or more. This sequence joins TRBV18 and TRBJ2-3; D unresolved. Germline V gene sequence: CDR1 KGHSH, CDR2 LQKENI. The CDR3 totals 12 residues. V lost 6 bases and J lost 6, with 10 bases in between. CDR3 coding DNA: TGTGCCAGCTCGCCCGTTGGGGATACGCAGTATTTT. Translation: CASSPVGDTQYF.

This clonotype was detected a few times. The J gene is TRBJ2-2, the V gene TRBV15; 13 bases are a match to TRBD2. The germline gives CDR1 LNHNV, CDR2 YYDKDF (reference sequence). The CDR3 length is 14 residues. V lost 8 bases to trimming and J lost 5 bases; unmatched junction nucleotides: 2. CDR3 DNA sequence: TGTGCCACCCGGACTAGCGGGGGTACCGGGGAGCTGTTTTTT. This sequence encodes CATRTSGGTGELFF.

The gene calls are TRBV20-1 and TRBJ2-2; 7 nucleotides line up with TRBD1. CDR1 and CDR2 (germline): DFQATT, SNEGSKA (reference sequence). The J segment lost 0 bases and the V segment lost 0 bases, leaving 7 bases of the junction unmatched. The CDR3 extends over 17 amino acids. This CDR3 is CSARDYGDSANTGELFF. The DNA of the CDR3 is TGCAGTGCTAGAGATTACGGGGACAGCGCGAACACCGGGGAGCTGTTTTTT.

The chain couples TRBV4-2 to TRBJ2-1; 10 bases fit TRBD2. This CDR3 is 18 amino acids long. Germline CDR1 reads LGHNA; CDR2 reads YNFKEQ. The V gene end was trimmed by 0 bases and the J gene end by 8 bases; junction bases not matched to a gene: 13. The CDR3 bases are TGTGCCAGCAGCCAAGAAATCTGGGCTAGCGGGGGTGGGGATGAGCAGTTCTTC. Protein: CASSQEIWASGGGDEQFF.

The table lists this clonotype with a few counts. The chain carries TRBV4-2 and TRBJ2-7; D may be TRBD2 (5 bases). V lost 1 base, J lost 4 bases, and 11 bases lay in between. Germline CDR1 LGHNA, CDR2 YNFKEQ. This CDR3 is built from 14 residues. CDR3: CASSQAGDGYEQYF. The CDR3 DNA reads TGTGCCAGCAGCCAAGCCGGGGATGGATACGAGCAGTACTTC.

Only a few counts were recorded for this clonotype. The rearrangement uses TRBV9 and TRBJ1-2; TRBD1 is a possible D gene (5 bases). The germline CDR1 and CDR2 sequences are SGDLS and YYNGEE. CDR3 size: 15 residues. V lost 0 bases to trimming and J lost 2 bases, with 11 bases between them. The CDR3 sequence is CASSVARGPNYGYTF. DNA for the CDR3: TGTGCCAGCAGCGTAGCAAGGGGCCCGAACTATGGCTACACCTTC.

This clonotype has at least ten counts. The chain carries TRBV5-1 and TRBJ2-3, with D tentatively TRBD1 (6 bases). With 0 bases removed from V and 4 bases from J, the gap between germline ends came to 6 bases. The CDR3 contains 13 residues. Germline assignment: CDR1 SGHRS and CDR2 YFSETQ. This CDR3 reads CASSLDRADTQYF. CDR3 DNA: TGCGCCAGCAGCTTGGACAGGGCAGATACGCAGTATTTT. Full variable domain (outside the CDR3, taken from reference TRBV5-1 and TRBJ2-3): KAGVTQTPRYLIKTRGQQVTLSCSPISGHRSVSWYQQTPGQGLQFLFEYFSETQRNKGNFPGRFSGRQFSNSRSEMNVSTLELGDSALYLCASSLDRADTQYFGPGTRLTVL.

This clonotype was detected ten times or more. The chain couples TRBV20-1 to TRBJ2-5; the D call may be TRBD1 or TRBD2 (6 bases each). The germline V gene encodes CDR1 DFQATT and CDR2 SNEGSKA (reference sequence). V shed 4 bases and J shed 5 bases, with 20 bases lying between them. The CDR3 runs 15 residues. This CDR3 reads CSANRGGGRGETQYF. DNA for the CDR3: TGCAGTGCTAATCGAGGAGGGGGGCGAGGGGAGACCCAGTACTTC.

The CDR3 loop reads CASSDASGGARTDTQYF. CDR3 DNA: TGTGCCAGCAGCGATGCTAGCGGGGGGGCCAGGACAGATACGCAGTATTTT. The chain combines TRBV4-2 with TRBJ2-3; 12 positions match TRBD2. Germline CDR1 LGHNA, CDR2 YNFKEQ. The CDR3 spans 17 residues. The V and J ends lost 5 bases and 3 bases, in that order; junction bases with no gene match: 9.

This clonotype was counted a few times. The J gene is TRBJ2-7, the V gene TRBV20-1, with 9 nucleotides matching TRBD1. The CDR3 is made up of 13 amino acids. The J segment lost 7 bases and the V segment lost 6 bases, leaving 10 bases of the junction unmatched. Germline V gives CDR1 DFQATT, CDR2 SNEGSKA (reference sequence). DNA of the CDR3: TGCAGTGCCCCCCCGGGACAGGGTCGGGAGCAGTACTTC. It translates to CSAPPGQGREQYF.

The chain is built from TRBV5-6 and TRBJ1-2, with unresolved D. The CDR3 loop spans 17 amino acids. Germline loops: CDR1 SGHDT, CDR2 YYEEEE. Trimming shortened V by 1 base and J by 5 bases, and 21 bases separated the two germline ends. The CDR3 region is CASSLKVFEPPPYGYTF. The CDR3 nucleotides read TGTGCCAGCAGCTTGAAGGTTTTTGAGCCCCCTCCTTATGGCTACACCTTC.

This chain uses TRBV28 with TRBJ2-3; TRBD1 or TRBD2 may be the D gene (5 bases each). Trimming cost V 7 bases and J 1 base, with 12 bases left between them. CDR1 is MDHEN and CDR2 is SYDVKM in the germline V gene. CDR3 length: 14 amino acids. CDR3 residues: CASIAGSGTDTQYF. The CDR3, as DNA: TGTGCCAGCATAGCAGGGAGCGGCACAGATACGCAGTATTTT.

This clonotype has more than one count but fewer than ten. The chain uses TRBV7-9 and TRBJ2-7; D possibly corresponds to TRBD2 (6 bases). The germline V gene encodes CDR1 SEHNR and CDR2 FQNEAQ (reference sequence). The CDR3 is made up of 12 amino acids. V was trimmed by 7 bases and J by 3 bases, leaving 10 bases between them. CDR3 DNA: TGTGCCAGCATGGACTATCGCTACGAGCAGTACGTC. Amino acid sequence: CASMDYRYEQYV.

This clonotype was recorded many times. The chain uses TRBV6-5 and TRBJ2-1; D is possibly TRBD1 (5 bases). The CDR3 consists of 15 residues. In germline, CDR1 is MNHEY, CDR2 SVGAGI. V lost 7 bases, J lost 6 bases, and 19 bases lay in between. The CDR3 region is CASTPALAGSNEQFF. For the CDR3, the DNA is TGTGCCAGCACCCCAGCCCTTGCAGGGTCCAATGAGCAGTTCTTC.

This clonotype was recorded a few times. V is TRBV5-1 and J is TRBJ2-3; TRBD2 agrees at 11 bases. J was trimmed by 6 bases and V by 2 bases; bases with no gene match: 8. This CDR3 is 16 amino acids long. Germline V CDR1 and CDR2: SGHRS, YFSETQ. CDR3 sequence reads: CASSLQTSGVSDTQYF. The CDR3 region has the DNA TGCGCCAGCAGCTTACAGACTAGCGGGGTCTCGGATACGCAGTATTTT.

This clonotype was counted between two and nine times. The chain couples TRBV5-6 to TRBJ2-7; 9 bases map to TRBD1. Unmatched junction bases numbered 6, after V lost 5 bases and J lost 6 bases. CDR1 is SGHDT and CDR2 is YYEEEE in the germline V gene. The CDR3 runs 13 residues. The CDR3 loop reads CASRSGQGSEQYV. The CDR3 DNA follows: TGTGCCAGCAGGTCCGGACAGGGGAGCGAGCAGTACGTC.

The rearrangement joins TRBV6-5 to TRBJ1-2, with D possibly being TRBD1 (6 bases). CDR3 length: 14 residues. Germline-derived CDR1 and CDR2 are MNHEY and SVGAGI. V lost 2 bases to trimming and J lost 4 bases, with 11 bases between them. This CDR3 is CASSYQGTSYGYTF. The CDR3 bases are TGTGCCAGCAGTTACCAGGGGACCTCCTATGGCTACACCTTC.

The chain joins TRBV6-2 or TRBV6-3 to TRBJ1-1, with a weak D call TRBD1 (5 bases). The V and J ends lost 4 bases and 3 bases respectively, with 12 bases between them. CDR3 length: 14 residues. Germline values: CDR1 MNHEY, CDR2 SVGEGT. The CDR3 nucleotides are TGTGCCAGCAGTTTCCGTCGGGGGGACACTGAAGCTTTCTTT. It translates to CASSFRRGDTEAFF.

This clonotype was found a few times. The CDR3 spells CASSPLAGHYNEQFF. DNA of the CDR3: TGTGCCAGCAGCCCTCTAGCGGGGCACTACAATGAGCAGTTCTTC. J is TRBJ2-1 and V is TRBV6-6; 9 bases fit TRBD2. From germline, CDR1 is MNHNY and CDR2 SVGAGI (reference sequence). Trimming took 6 bases from V and 3 from J; bases not matched to a gene: 6. This CDR3 has 15 amino acids.

This clonotype was recorded a few times. The rearrangement uses TRBV20-1 and TRBJ2-7; no clear D gene. The CDR3 is made up of 14 amino acids. Trimming removed 5 bases from V and 2 bases from J, with 16 bases in between. Germline V gives CDR1 DFQATT, CDR2 SNEGSKA (reference sequence). In DNA, the CDR3 is TGCAGTGCTTCCGGGCCCCTAGGCCCCTACGAGCAGTACGTC. Translated: CSASGPLGPYEQYV.